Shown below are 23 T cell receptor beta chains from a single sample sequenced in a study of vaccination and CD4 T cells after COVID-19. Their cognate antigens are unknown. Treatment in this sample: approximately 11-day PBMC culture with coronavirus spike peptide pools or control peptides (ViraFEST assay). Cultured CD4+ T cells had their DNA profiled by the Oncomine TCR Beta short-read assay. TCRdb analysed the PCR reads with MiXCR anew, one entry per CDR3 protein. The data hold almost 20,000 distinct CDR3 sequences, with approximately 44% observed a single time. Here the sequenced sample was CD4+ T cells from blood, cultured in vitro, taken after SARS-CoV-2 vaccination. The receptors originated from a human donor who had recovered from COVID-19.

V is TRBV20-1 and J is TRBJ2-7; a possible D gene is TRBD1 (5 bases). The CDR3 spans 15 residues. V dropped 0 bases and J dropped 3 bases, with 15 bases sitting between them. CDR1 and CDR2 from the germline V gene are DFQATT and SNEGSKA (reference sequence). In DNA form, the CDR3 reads TGCAGTGCTAGAGATCCGAACCCCAGGGTCTACGAGCAGTACTTC. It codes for CSARDPNPRVYEQYF.

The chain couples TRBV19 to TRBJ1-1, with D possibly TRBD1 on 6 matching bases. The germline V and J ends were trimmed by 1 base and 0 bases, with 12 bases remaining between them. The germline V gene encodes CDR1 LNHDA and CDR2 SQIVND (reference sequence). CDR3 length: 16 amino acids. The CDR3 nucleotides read TGTGCCAGTAGTATAGTCAGGGGTGGTATGAACACTGAAGCTTTCTTT. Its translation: CASSIVRGGMNTEAFF.

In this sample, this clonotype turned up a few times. CDR3 sequence reads: CASGNRDTAYEQYF. CDR3 nucleotides: TGTGCCAGCGGTAACCGGGACACGGCCTACGAGCAGTACTTC. V usage is TRBV7-8 and J usage is TRBJ2-7; possible D gene TRBD1, 6 bases. This CDR3 is built from 14 residues. The V end was cut by 8 bases, the J end by 2 bases, with 16 bases between. Per the germline V gene, CDR1 is SGHVS and CDR2 is FQNEAQ.

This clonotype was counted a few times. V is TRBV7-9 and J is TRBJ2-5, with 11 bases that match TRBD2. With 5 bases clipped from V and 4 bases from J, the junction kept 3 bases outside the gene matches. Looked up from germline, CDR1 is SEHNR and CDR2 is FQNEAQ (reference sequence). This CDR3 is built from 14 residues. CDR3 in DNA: TGTGCCAGCAGCATGGGACTAGCGGCAGAGACCCAGTACTTC. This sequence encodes CASSMGLAAETQYF.

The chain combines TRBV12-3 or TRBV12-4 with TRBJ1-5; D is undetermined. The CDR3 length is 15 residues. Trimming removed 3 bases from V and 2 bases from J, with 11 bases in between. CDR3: CASSFTGYGNQPQHF. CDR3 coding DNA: TGTGCCAGCAGTTTCACCGGGTACGGCAATCAGCCCCAGCATTTT.

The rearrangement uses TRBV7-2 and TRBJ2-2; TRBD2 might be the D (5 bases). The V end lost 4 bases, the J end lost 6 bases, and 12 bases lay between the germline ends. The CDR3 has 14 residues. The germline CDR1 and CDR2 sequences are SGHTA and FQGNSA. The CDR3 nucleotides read TGTGCCAGCAGCTCGGGATGGGGTTCCGGGGAGCTGTTTTTT. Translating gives CASSSGWGSGELFF. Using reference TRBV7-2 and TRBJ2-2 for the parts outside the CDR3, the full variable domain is GAGVSQSPSNKVTEKGKDVELRCDPISGHTALYWYRQSLGQGLEFLIYFQGNSAPDKSGLPSDRFSAERTGGSVSTLTIQRTQQEDSAVYLCASSSGWGSGELFFGEGSRLTVL.

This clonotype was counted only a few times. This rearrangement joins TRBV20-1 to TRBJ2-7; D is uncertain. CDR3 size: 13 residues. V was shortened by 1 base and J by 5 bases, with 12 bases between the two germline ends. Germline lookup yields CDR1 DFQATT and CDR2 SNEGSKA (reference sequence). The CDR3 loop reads CSARGKGFHEQYF. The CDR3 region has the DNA TGCAGTGCTAGAGGAAAGGGTTTCCACGAGCAGTACTTC.

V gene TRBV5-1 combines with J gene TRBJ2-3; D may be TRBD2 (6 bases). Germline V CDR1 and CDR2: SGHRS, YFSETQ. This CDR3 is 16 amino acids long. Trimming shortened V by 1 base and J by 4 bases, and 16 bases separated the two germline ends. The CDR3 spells CASSLPLGGDADTQYF. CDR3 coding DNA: TGCGCCAGCAGCTTGCCCCTGGGGGGTGATGCAGATACGCAGTATTTT.

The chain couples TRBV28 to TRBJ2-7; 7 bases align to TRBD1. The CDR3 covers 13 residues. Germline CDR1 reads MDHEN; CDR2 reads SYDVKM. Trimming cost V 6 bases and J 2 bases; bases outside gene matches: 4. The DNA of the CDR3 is TGTGCCAGCAGACCACAGGGGCCCTACGAGCAGTACTTC. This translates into CASRPQGPYEQYF.

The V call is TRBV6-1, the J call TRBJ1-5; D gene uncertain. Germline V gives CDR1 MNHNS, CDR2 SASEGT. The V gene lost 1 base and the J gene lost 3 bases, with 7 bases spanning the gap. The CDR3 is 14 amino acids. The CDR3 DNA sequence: TGTGCCAGCAGTGAAGGGACTTCCAATCAGCCCCAGCATTTT. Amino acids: CASSEGTSNQPQHF.

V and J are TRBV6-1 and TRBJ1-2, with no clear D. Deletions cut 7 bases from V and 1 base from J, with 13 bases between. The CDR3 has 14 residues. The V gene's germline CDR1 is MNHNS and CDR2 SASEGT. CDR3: CASKLLTSNYGYTF. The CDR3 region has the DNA TGTGCCAGCAAACTACTCACCAGTAACTATGGCTACACCTTC.

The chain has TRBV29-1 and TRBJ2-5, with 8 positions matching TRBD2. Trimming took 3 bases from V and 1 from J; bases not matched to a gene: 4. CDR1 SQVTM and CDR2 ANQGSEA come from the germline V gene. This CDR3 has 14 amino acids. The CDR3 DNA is TGCAGCGTTGACACTAGCGGCAGCCAAGAGACCCAGTACTTC. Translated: CSVDTSGSQETQYF.

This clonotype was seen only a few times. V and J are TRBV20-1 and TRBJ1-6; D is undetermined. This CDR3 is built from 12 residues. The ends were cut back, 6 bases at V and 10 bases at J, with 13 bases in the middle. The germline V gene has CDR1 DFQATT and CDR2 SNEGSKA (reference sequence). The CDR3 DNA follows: TGCAGTGCGGCTTTTGGGGAATCACCCCTCCACTTT. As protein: CSAAFGESPLHF.

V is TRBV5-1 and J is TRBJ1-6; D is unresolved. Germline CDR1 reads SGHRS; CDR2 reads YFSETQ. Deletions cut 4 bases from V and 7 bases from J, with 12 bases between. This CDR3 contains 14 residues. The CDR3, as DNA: TGCGCCAGCAGCCCATTAACAGAGAATTCACCCCTCCACTTT. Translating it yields CASSPLTENSPLHF.

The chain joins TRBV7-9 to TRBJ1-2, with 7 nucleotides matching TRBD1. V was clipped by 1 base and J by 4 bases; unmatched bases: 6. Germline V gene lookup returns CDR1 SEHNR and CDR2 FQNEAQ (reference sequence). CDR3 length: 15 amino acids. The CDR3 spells CASSLGGGGLYGYTF. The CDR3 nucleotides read TGTGCCAGCAGCTTAGGAGGGGGCGGCCTCTATGGCTACACCTTC.

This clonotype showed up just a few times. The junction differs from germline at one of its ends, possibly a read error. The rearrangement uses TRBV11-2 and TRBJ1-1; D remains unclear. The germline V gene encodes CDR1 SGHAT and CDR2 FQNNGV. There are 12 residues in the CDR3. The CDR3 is CATSFDTYEAFF. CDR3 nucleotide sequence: TGTGCCACCAGCTTCGACACGTATGAAGCTTTCTTT.

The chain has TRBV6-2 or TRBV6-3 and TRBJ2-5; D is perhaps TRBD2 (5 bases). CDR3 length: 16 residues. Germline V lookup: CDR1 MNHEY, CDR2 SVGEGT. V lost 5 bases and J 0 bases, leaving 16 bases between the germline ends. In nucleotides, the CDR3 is TGTGCCAGCAGTGAGGTACGGACTTCCTACCAAGAGACCCAGTACTTC. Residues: CASSEVRTSYQETQYF.

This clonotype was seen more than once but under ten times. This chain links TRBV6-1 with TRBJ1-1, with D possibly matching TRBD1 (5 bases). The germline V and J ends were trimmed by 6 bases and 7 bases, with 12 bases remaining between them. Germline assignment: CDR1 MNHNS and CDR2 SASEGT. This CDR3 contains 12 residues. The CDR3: CASSQDSFEAFF. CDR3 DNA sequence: TGTGCCAGCAGCCAAGACAGTTTTGAAGCTTTCTTT.

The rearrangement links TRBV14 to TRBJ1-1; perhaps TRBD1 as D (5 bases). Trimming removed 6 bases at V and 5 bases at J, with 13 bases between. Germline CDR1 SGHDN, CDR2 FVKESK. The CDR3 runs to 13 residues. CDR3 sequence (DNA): TGTGCCAGCAGTGGGGCCGGACGGACTGAAGCTTTCTTT. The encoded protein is CASSGAGRTEAFF.

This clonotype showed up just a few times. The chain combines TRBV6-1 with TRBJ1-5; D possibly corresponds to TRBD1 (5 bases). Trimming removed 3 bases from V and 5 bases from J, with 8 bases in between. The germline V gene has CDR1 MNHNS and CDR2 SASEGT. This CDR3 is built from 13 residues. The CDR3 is CASSDRAHQPQHF. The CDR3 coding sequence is TGTGCCAGCAGTGACAGGGCCCATCAGCCCCAGCATTTT.

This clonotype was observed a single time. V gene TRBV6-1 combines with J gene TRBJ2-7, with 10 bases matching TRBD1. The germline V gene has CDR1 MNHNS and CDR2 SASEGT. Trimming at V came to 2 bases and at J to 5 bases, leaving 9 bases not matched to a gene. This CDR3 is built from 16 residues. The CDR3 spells CASSEWSRGQGNEQYF. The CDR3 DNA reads TGTGCCAGCAGTGAATGGTCGAGGGGACAGGGGAACGAGCAGTACTTC.

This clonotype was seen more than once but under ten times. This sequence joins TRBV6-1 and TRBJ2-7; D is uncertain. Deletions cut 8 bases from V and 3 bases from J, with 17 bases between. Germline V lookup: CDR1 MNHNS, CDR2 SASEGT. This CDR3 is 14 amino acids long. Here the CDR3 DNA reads TGTGCCAGCGTGGGCGTGGGAAGCGTCTACGAGCAGTACTTC. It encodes CASVGVGSVYEQYF.

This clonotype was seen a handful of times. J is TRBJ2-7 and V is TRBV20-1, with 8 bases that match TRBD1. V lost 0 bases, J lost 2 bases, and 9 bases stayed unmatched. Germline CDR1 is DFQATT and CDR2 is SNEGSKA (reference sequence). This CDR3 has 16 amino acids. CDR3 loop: CSARDLRQGATYEQYF. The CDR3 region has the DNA TGCAGTGCTAGAGACCTCCGGCAGGGGGCCACCTACGAGCAGTACTTC.